Below are 5 T cell receptor beta chains sequenced from a single sample in a study of cytomegalovirus exposure and HLA in healthy donors. PCR amplification relied on 60 Vbeta primers (plus 13 Jbeta primers). Measured with immunoSEQ multiplex PCR; TCRdb has only the in-frame clones, and not every one. The sample includes some 92,000 clones, around 75% of them seen just once. Sample: PBMCs. The source of these receptors is a man aged 18-30 years in good health and CMV-seropositive.

This clone was seen only a few times. The genes are TRBV5-4 and TRBJ2-7, with TRBD1 matching 11 bases. V was clipped by 3 bases and J by 4 bases; unmatched bases: 6. The CDR3 totals 15 residues. Germline V CDR1 and CDR2: SGHNT, YYREEE (reference sequence). Written as DNA, the CDR3 is TGTGCCAGCAGCTCTGGGACAGGGGGATTATACGAGCAGTACTTC. It codes for CASSSGTGGLYEQYF.

This clone was observed a handful of times. This chain connects TRBV5-1 to TRBJ2-5, with 7 bases lining up with TRBD2. Trimming at V came to 3 bases and at J to 2 bases, leaving 10 bases not matched to a gene. CDR3 length equals 16 residues. CDR1 is SGHRS, CDR2 YFSETQ, per germline. The CDR3 DNA sequence: TGCGCCAGCAGCTCGGAGTCTAGCGGACCTCAAGAGACCCAGTACTTC. This encodes CASSSESSGPQETQYF.

This chain joins TRBV4-1 and TRBJ1-2; TRBD1 aligns across 10 bases. Losses at the gene ends were 2 bases for V and 1 base for J; bases not matched to a gene: 7. The CDR3 sequence is 17 residues long. The germline V gene has CDR1 MGHRA and CDR2 YSYEKL. CDR3 protein: CASSQSGTGAHNYGYTF. For the CDR3, the DNA is TGCGCCAGCAGCCAATCCGGGACAGGGGCCCATAACTATGGCTACACCTTC.

This clone was seen only a few times. V is TRBV11-2 and J is TRBJ1-1; weak D call: TRBD1 (5 bases). This CDR3 is 14 amino acids long. Trimming took off 1 base at V and 4 bases at J, with 10 bases between the two ends. The germline gives CDR1 SGHAT, CDR2 FQNNGV. The CDR3 spells CASSLGQPGTEAFF. CDR3 nucleotide sequence: TGTGCCAGCAGCTTAGGACAGCCGGGCACTGAAGCTTTCTTT.

The gene calls are TRBV4-1 and TRBJ2-1; tentatively, D is TRBD2 (6 bases). Looked up from germline, CDR1 is MGHRA and CDR2 is YSYEKL. V shed 1 base and J shed 8 bases, with 21 bases lying between them. The CDR3 contains 17 residues. Written as DNA, the CDR3 is TGCGCCAGCAGCCAAGGGGGCCTGGGACTCCCCTCCCATGAGCAGTTCTTC. This sequence encodes CASSQGGLGLPSHEQFF.